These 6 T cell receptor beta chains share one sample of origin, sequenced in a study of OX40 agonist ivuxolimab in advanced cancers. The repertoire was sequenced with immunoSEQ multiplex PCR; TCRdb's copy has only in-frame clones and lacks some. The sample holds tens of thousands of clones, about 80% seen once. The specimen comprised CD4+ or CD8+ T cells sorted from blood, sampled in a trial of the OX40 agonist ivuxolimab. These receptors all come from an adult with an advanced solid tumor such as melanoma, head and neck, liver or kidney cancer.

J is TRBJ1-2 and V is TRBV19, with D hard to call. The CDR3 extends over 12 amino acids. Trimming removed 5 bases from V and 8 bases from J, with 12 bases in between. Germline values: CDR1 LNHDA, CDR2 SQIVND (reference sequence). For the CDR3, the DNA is TGTGCCAGTAGTTCGCAAGTGCGCGGCTACACCTTC. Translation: CASSSQVRGYTF.

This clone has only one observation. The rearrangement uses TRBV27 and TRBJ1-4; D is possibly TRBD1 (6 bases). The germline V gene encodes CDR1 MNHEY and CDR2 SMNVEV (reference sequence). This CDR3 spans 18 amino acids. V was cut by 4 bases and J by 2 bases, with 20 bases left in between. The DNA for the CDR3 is TGTGCCAGCAGTTACCGAGGGGGGGTAACTTCGACTAATGAAAAACTGTTTTTT. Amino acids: CASSYRGGVTSTNEKLFF.

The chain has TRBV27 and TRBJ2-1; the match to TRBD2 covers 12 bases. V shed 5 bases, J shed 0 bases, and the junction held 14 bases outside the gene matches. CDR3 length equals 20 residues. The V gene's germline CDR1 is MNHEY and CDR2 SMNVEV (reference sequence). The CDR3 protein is CASSERDPGLAGYSYNEQFF. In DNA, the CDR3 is TGTGCCAGCAGTGAAAGGGACCCGGGACTAGCGGGTTACTCCTACAATGAGCAGTTCTTC.

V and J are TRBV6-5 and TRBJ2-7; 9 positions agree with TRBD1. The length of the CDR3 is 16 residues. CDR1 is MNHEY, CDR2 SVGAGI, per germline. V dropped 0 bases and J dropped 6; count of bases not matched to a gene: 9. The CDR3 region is CASSYSGQGMGGEQYF. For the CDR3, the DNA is TGTGCCAGCAGTTACTCGGGACAGGGTATGGGAGGCGAGCAGTACTTC.

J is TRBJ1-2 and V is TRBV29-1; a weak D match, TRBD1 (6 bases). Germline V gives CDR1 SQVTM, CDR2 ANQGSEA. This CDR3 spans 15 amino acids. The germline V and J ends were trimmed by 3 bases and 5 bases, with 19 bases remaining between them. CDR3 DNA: TGCAGCGTTGAGGGGGAAAAAGGGGGATTGTATGGCTACACCTTC. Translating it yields CSVEGEKGGLYGYTF.

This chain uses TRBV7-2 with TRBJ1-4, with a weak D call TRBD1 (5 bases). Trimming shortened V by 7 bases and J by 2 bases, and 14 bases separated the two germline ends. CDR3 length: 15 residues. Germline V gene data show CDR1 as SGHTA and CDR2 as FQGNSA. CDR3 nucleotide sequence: TGTGCCAGCACCCGGTTGGGGGGGACTAATGAAAAACTGTTTTTT. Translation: CASTRLGGTNEKLFF. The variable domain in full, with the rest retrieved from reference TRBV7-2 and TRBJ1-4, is GAGVSQSPSNKVTEKGKDVELRCDPISGHTALYWYRQSLGQGLEFLIYFQGNSAPDKSGLPSDRFSAERTGGSVSTLTIQRTQQEDSAVYLCASTRLGGTNEKLFFGSGTQLSVL.